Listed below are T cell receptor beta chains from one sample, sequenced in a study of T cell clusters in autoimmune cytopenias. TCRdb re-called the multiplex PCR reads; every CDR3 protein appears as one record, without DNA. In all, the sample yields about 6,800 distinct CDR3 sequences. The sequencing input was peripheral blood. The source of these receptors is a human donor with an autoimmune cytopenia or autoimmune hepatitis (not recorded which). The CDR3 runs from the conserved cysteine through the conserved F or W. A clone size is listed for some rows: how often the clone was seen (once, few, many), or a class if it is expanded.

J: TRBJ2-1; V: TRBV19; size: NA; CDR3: CASSMGLAGGLNEQFF
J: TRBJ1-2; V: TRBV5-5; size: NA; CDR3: CASSETGFNYGYTF
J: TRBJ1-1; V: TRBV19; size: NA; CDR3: CASSIDLGGPGEAFF
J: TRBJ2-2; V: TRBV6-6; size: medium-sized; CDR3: CASSYGGGYTGELFF
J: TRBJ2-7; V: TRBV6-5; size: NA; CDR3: CASTNSYEQYF
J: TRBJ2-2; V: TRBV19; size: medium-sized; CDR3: CASSPGQGAGGELFF
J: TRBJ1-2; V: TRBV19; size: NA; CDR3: CASSPGGGQGTRGYTF
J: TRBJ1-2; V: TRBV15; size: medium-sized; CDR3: CATSREGYGYTF
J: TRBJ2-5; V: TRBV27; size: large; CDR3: CASSARWQETQYF
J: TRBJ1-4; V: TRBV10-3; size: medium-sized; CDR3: CASRDRGRGEKLFF
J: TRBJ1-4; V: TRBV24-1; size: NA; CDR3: CATSDARQGGEKLFF
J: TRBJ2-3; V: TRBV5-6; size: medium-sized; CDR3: CASTFSGGPQYF
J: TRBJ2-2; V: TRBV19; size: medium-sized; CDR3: CASRKEAGELFF
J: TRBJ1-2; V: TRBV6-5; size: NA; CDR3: CASRSTGFLYGYTF
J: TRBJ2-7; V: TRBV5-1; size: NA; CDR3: CASHDRALSYEQYF
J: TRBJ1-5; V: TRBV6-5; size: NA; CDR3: CASSPYYSNQPQHF
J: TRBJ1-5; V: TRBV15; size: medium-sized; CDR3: CATSRGTGYNQPQHF
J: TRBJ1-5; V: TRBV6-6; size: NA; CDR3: CASSHPWDQPQHF
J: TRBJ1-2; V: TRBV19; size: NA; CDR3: CASSARDESGYTF
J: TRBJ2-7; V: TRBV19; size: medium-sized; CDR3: CASSMQGAGEQYF
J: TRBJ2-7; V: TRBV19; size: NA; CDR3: CASSRDSRAYEQYF
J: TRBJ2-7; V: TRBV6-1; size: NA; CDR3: CASWNSGGEQYF
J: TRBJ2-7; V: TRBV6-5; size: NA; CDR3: CASSNHYEQYF
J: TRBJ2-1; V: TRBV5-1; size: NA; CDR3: CASSPLTSGIYNEQFF
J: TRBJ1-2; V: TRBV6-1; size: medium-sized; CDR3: CASSVLTASGYGYTF
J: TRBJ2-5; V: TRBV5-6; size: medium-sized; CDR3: CASSLGGPETQYF